The clone carrying this T cell receptor beta chain was detected only a few times. One end of the junction is discordant with germline, which a read error may explain. This entry comes from a study of tumor-infiltrating lymphocytes in primary liver carcinoma. RNA and DNA were co-extracted from about 19-30 mg of unsorted bulk tissue. The CDR3 runs 15 residues. Germline CDR1 is SEHNR and CDR2 is FQNEAQ (reference sequence). TCR beta cDNA was prepared out of roughly 490 ng total RNA by means of a constant-region primer. ARM-PCR was slightly modified, and three nested multiplex PCR rounds with it gave rise to the TCR beta libraries. The first two PCR rounds used TRBV1-TRBV30 primers with a Cbeta primer, approximately 10 cycles each. TCRdb ran MiXCR on the multiplex PCR reads and lists one entry per CDR3 protein. The sample lists approximately 73,000 distinct CDR3 sequences, roughly two thirds occurring once.

The sequencing sample was made of liver tumor tissue from sampling region 4. Subset defined: tumor region T4, right-lateral pole. The chain combines TRBV7-9 with TRBJ2-7, with TRBD2 identical over 8 bases. The sequence came from a woman in her sixties or seventies with primary liver carcinoma and hepatitis B virus infection. In DNA, the CDR3 is TGTGCCAGCAGCTTAGTTGGGACTAGTCACTACAAGCAGTACTTC. Protein sequence: CASSLVGTSHYKQYF.